These 30 T cell receptor beta chains share one sample of origin, sequenced in a study of blood T cell repertoires in COVID-19. Here immunoSEQ multiplex PCR was the method, and the copy in TCRdb shows in-frame clones only, minus some. The table has 250,000 to 350,000 clones, approximately 83% seen once. The source material was PBMCs or T cells enriched from blood (not recorded which). These receptors were taken from a woman in her 30s who had recovered from COVID-19.

This rearrangement joins TRBV13 to TRBJ2-1; D is undetermined. The germline CDR1 and CDR2 sequences are PRHDT and FYEKMQ (reference sequence). The CDR3 covers 14 residues. Trimming stripped 2 bases from V and 5 bases from J, with 10 bases between. CDR3 protein: CASSLSQTDNEQFF. CDR3 sequence (DNA): TGTGCCAGCAGCTTAAGCCAAACAGACAATGAGCAGTTCTTC.

The chain combines TRBV3-1 (or the pseudogene TRBV3-2) with TRBJ1-3; D is ambiguous. The CDR3 contains 13 residues. V gave up 1 base and J gave up 4 bases, with 5 bases separating them. The germline gives CDR1 LGHDT, CDR2 YNNKEL (reference sequence). CDR3 loop: CASSQVLGNTIYF. The CDR3 DNA is TGTGCCAGCAGCCAAGTTTTAGGAAACACCATATATTTT.

CDR3 nucleotide sequence: TGTGCCAGCATTACTGGGGCCGCAATGGAGACCCAGTACTTC. Translation: CASITGAAMETQYF. The chain uses TRBV6-5 and TRBJ2-5; tentatively, D is TRBD1 (5 bases). Germline assignment: CDR1 MNHEY and CDR2 SVGAGI. This CDR3 comprises 14 residues. With 7 bases removed from V and 5 bases from J, the gap between germline ends came to 17 bases.

CDR3 DNA: TGCGCCAGCAGCTTGGCCTTTAGCGGGGACTCCTACGAGCAGTACTTC. As protein: CASSLAFSGDSYEQYF. This chain connects TRBV5-1 to TRBJ2-7; 8 bases are a match to TRBD2. J lost 0 bases, V lost 0 bases, and 5 bases had no gene match. Germline assignment: CDR1 SGHRS and CDR2 YFSETQ. This CDR3 contains 16 residues.

V and J are TRBV30 and TRBJ2-7; perhaps TRBD1 as D (6 bases). The CDR3 is 12 amino acids. Germline V gene data show CDR1 as GTSNPN and CDR2 as SVGIG (reference sequence). V lost 2 bases to trimming and J lost 9 bases, with 14 bases between them. The CDR3 is CAWSTTGLRQYF. CDR3 bases: TGTGCCTGGAGTACAACAGGGTTGAGGCAGTACTTC.

The chain links TRBV5-1 to TRBJ2-2, with D possibly matching TRBD2 (6 bases). In germline, CDR1 is SGHRS, CDR2 YFSETQ. Trimming removed 9 bases at V and 5 bases at J, with 14 bases between. The CDR3 spans 13 residues. In nucleotides, the CDR3 is TGCGCCACACGGGAGTTAGGGACCGGGGAGCTGTTTTTT. Protein product: CATRELGTGELFF.

The chain couples TRBV11-3 to TRBJ1-1; D not certain. The CDR3 consists of 14 residues. The V and J ends lost 5 bases and 0 bases respectively, with 10 bases between them. Germline V gene sequence: CDR1 SGHNT, CDR2 YENEEA. The CDR3 loop reads CASSRLGVNTEAFF. The DNA of the CDR3 is TGTGCCAGCAGCCGACTCGGGGTGAACACTGAAGCTTTCTTT. Combining the CDR3 with reference TRBV11-3 and TRBJ1-1 gives the whole variable domain EAGVVQSPRYKIIEKKQPVAFWCNPISGHNTLYWYLQNLGQGPELLIRYENEEAVDDSQLPKDRFSAERLKGVDSTLKIQPAELGDSAVYLCASSRLGVNTEAFFGQGTRLTVV.

The chain joins TRBV2 to TRBJ1-4, with 11 bases aligning to TRBD1. This CDR3 contains 13 residues. J was trimmed by 7 bases and V by 6 bases; bases with no gene match: 1. Germline CDR1 reads SNHLY; CDR2 reads FYNNEI. The CDR3 loop is CASRDRGLEKLFF. The DNA of the CDR3 is TGTGCCAGCAGGGACAGGGGGCTTGAAAAACTGTTTTTT.

The V call is TRBV7-9, the J call TRBJ2-1; 15 bases fit TRBD2. After removal of 5 bases from V and 9 bases from J, the junction contained 8 bases not matched to a gene. From germline, CDR1 is SEHNR and CDR2 FQNEAQ (reference sequence). CDR3 length: 16 amino acids. CDR3 protein: CASSPEPGLAGGEQFF. The CDR3 DNA is TGTGCCAGCAGCCCGGAACCGGGACTAGCGGGGGGTGAGCAGTTCTTC.

The chain couples TRBV28 to TRBJ2-5; 8 bases are a match to TRBD1. The J segment lost 1 base and the V segment lost 6 bases, leaving 7 bases of the junction unmatched. Germline CDR1 is MDHEN and CDR2 is SYDVKM. CDR3 length: 15 residues. The CDR3 loop reads CASRGAGTGQETQYF. For the CDR3, the DNA is TGTGCCAGCAGGGGAGCCGGGACAGGCCAAGAGACCCAGTACTTC.

This chain joins TRBV6-5 and TRBJ1-2; D perhaps matches TRBD1 (6 bases). Between the trimmed V and J ends, which lost 2 bases and 5 bases, there was a span of 12 bases. Per the germline V gene, CDR1 is MNHEY and CDR2 is SVGAGI. This CDR3 spans 14 amino acids. For the CDR3, the DNA is TGTGCCAGCAGTTACCCGGACAGAATTTATGGCTACACCTTC. This translates into CASSYPDRIYGYTF.

This sequence joins TRBV7-9 and TRBJ1-1; D might be TRBD1 (5 bases). The germline CDR1 and CDR2 sequences are SEHNR and FQNEAQ (reference sequence). V lost 3 bases and J lost 5, with 19 bases in between. CDR3 length equals 16 residues. CDR3 amino acids: CASSLGYSGLMTEAFF. The CDR3 DNA sequence: TGTGCCAGCAGCTTGGGATACTCGGGACTCATGACTGAAGCTTTCTTT.

In regard to this clone: This clone may be a read error of a much larger clone one base away. This chain connects TRBV6-5 to TRBJ1-6; a weak D match, TRBD1 (6 bases). From germline, CDR1 is MNHEY and CDR2 SVGAGI. V dropped 6 bases and J dropped 8 bases, with 11 bases sitting between them. CDR3 length: 13 residues. The DNA of the CDR3 is TGTGCCAGCAGCCTTCAGGGGTATTCACCCCTCCACTTT. Translating gives CASSLQGYSPLHF.

The chain combines TRBV7-9 with TRBJ1-1; 8 nucleotides agree with TRBD1. Germline CDR1 reads SEHNR; CDR2 reads FQNEAQ (reference sequence). The ends lost 6 bases at V and 4 bases at J; junction bases unmatched: 7. This CDR3 contains 14 residues. This CDR3 reads CASRIRGHPTEAFF. The CDR3 nucleotides read TGTGCCAGCAGAATCAGGGGGCATCCCACTGAAGCTTTCTTT.

The CDR3 sequence: CASSPGLAEDTQYF. The CDR3 DNA follows: TGTGCCAGCAGCCCCGGACTAGCAGAAGATACGCAGTATTTT. The chain uses TRBV3-1 (or the pseudogene TRBV3-2) and TRBJ2-3; TRBD2 matches 8 bases. This CDR3 contains 14 residues. Trimming took 4 bases from V and 5 from J; bases not matched to a gene: 5. Germline V lookup: CDR1 LGHDT, CDR2 YNNKEL (reference sequence).

The V and J genes are TRBV18 and TRBJ2-4; D is unresolved. The CDR3 spans 18 residues. Per the germline V gene, CDR1 is KGHSH and CDR2 is LQKENI. The V gene lost 3 bases and the J gene lost 0 bases, with 18 bases spanning the gap. In DNA form, the CDR3 reads TGTGCCAGCTCACCCTTTGGGCTCAAACAGCTAGCCAAAAACATTCAGTACTTC. The encoded protein is CASSPFGLKQLAKNIQYF. The whole variable domain, filled in from reference TRBV18 and TRBJ2-4, reads NAGVMQNPRHLVRRRGQEARLRCSPMKGHSHVYWYRQLPEEGLKFMVYLQKENIIDESGMPKERFSAEFPKEGPSILRIQQVVRGDSAAYFCASSPFGLKQLAKNIQYFGAGTRLSVL.

The chain carries TRBV19 and TRBJ2-5, with 11 bases lining up with TRBD2. The CDR3 sequence is 17 residues long. Looked up from germline, CDR1 is LNHDA and CDR2 is SQIVND (reference sequence). The V gene end was trimmed by 6 bases and the J gene end by 4 bases; junction bases not matched to a gene: 13. CDR3 in amino acids: CASSPLVASGGRETQYF. For the CDR3, the DNA is TGTGCCAGTAGCCCCCTAGTCGCTAGCGGGGGGAGAGAGACCCAGTACTTC.

The chain couples TRBV28 to TRBJ1-2; D might be TRBD1 (6 bases). V lost 3 bases to trimming and J lost 10 bases, with 15 bases between them. The germline V gene has CDR1 MDHEN and CDR2 SYDVKM. The CDR3 extends over 13 amino acids. CDR3 nucleotides: TGTGCCAGCAGTTTGGCCAGGGGATTTGACTACACCTTC. Protein sequence: CASSLARGFDYTF.

This chain connects TRBV6-5 to TRBJ2-7, with D possibly matching TRBD1 (6 bases). Germline V gene sequence: CDR1 MNHEY, CDR2 SVGAGI. The CDR3 totals 15 residues. Trimming pared 2 bases from V and 3 bases from J, leaving 14 bases between. The chain's CDR3 is CASSYEWGPIYEQYF. The DNA of the CDR3 is TGTGCCAGCAGTTACGAGTGGGGGCCAATCTACGAGCAGTACTTC.

The V gene is TRBV14, the J gene TRBJ2-1, with D unresolved. Germline-derived CDR1 and CDR2 are SGHDN and FVKESK. The CDR3 is made up of 16 amino acids. The ends were cut back, 0 bases at V and 1 base at J, with 10 bases in the middle. CDR3 nucleotide sequence: TGTGCCAGCAGCCAAGAGTGGCCTGTTTCCTACAATGAGCAGTTCTTC. Its translation: CASSQEWPVSYNEQFF.

This sequence joins TRBV5-5 and TRBJ2-3; D gene ambiguous. V was shortened by 5 bases and J by 2 bases, with 15 bases between the two germline ends. The germline V gene encodes CDR1 SGHKS and CDR2 YYEKEE (reference sequence). This CDR3 region has 15 residues. The CDR3 loop is CASRAAFSYTDTQYF. The CDR3 coding sequence is TGTGCCAGCAGGGCGGCCTTTTCATACACAGATACGCAGTATTTT.

The chain joins TRBV4-2 to TRBJ1-4, with no clear D. CDR1 LGHNA and CDR2 YNFKEQ come from the germline V gene. CDR3 length: 12 amino acids. Deletions cut 1 base from V and 7 bases from J, with 4 bases between. The chain's CDR3 is CASSQVFEKLFF. The CDR3 nucleotides are TGTGCCAGCAGCCAAGTCTTTGAAAAACTGTTTTTT.

The gene calls are TRBV6-1 and TRBJ2-7; 9 bases are a match to TRBD2. Germline V gene sequence: CDR1 MNHNS, CDR2 SASEGT. J was trimmed by 4 bases and V by 2 bases; bases with no gene match: 9. The length of the CDR3 is 16 residues. DNA for the CDR3: TGTGCCAGCAGTGAACTTAGCGGGAGAATTAAGTACGAGCAGTACTTC. Amino acid sequence: CASSELSGRIKYEQYF.

The chain joins TRBV6-1 to TRBJ2-7, with 7 nucleotides matching TRBD1. V lost 2 bases to trimming and J lost 11 bases; unmatched junction nucleotides: 6. CDR3 length equals 12 residues. Germline-derived CDR1 and CDR2 are MNHNS and SASEGT. CDR3 in DNA: TGTGCCAGCAGTGAAACAGGGGAGAGGGAGTACTTC. It specifies CASSETGEREYF.

This chain connects TRBV11-2 to TRBJ2-1, with D possibly matching TRBD2 (5 bases). Germline CDR1 and CDR2: SGHAT and FQNNGV. The CDR3 has 15 amino acids. Trimming removed 0 bases from V and 4 bases from J, with 10 bases in between. This CDR3 reads CASSLERAVYNEQFF. Here the CDR3 DNA reads TGTGCCAGCAGCTTAGAGAGGGCAGTATACAATGAGCAGTTCTTC.

The J gene is TRBJ1-5, the V gene TRBV28; the D gene is possibly TRBD1 (6 bases). This CDR3 is built from 14 residues. The ends were cut back, 5 bases at V and 2 bases at J, with 10 bases in the middle. Germline-derived CDR1 and CDR2 are MDHEN and SYDVKM. The CDR3 is CASSGGHGNQPQHF. The CDR3 nucleotides are TGTGCCAGCAGTGGGGGACACGGCAATCAGCCCCAGCATTTT.

This rearrangement joins TRBV6-5 to TRBJ1-5; no clear D gene. The germline V gene has CDR1 MNHEY and CDR2 SVGAGI. CDR3 size: 15 residues. Deletions cut 2 bases from V and 6 bases from J, with 14 bases between. The CDR3 loop reads CASSYGSGEGQPQHF. Here the CDR3 DNA reads TGTGCCAGCAGTTACGGATCTGGAGAAGGTCAGCCCCAGCATTTT.

The chain employs TRBV6-4 and TRBJ2-3, with D possibly TRBD2 on 6 matching bases. Germline V CDR1 and CDR2: MRHNA, SNTAGT. The CDR3 contains 13 residues. Between the trimmed V and J ends, which lost 4 bases and 6 bases, there was a span of 11 bases. The CDR3 spells CASSVEEGDTQYF. The CDR3 DNA reads as TGTGCCAGCAGTGTTGAGGAGGGGGATACGCAGTATTTT.

J is TRBJ1-6 and V is TRBV6-5; D uncertain. This CDR3 region has 15 residues. V lost 6 bases and J lost 2, with 11 bases in between. Germline lookup yields CDR1 MNHEY and CDR2 SVGAGI. CDR3 region: CASRIGETYNSPLHF. The CDR3 DNA follows: TGTGCCAGCAGAATCGGGGAAACCTATAATTCACCCCTCCACTTT.

V usage is TRBV5-1 and J usage is TRBJ2-5, with D perhaps TRBD2 (5 bases). With 1 base removed from V and 5 bases from J, the gap between germline ends came to 12 bases. The CDR3 is 14 amino acids. Looked up from germline, CDR1 is SGHRS and CDR2 is YFSETQ. CDR3 region: CASSLTTAGETQYF. The CDR3 nucleotides are TGCGCCAGCAGCTTGACCACGGCGGGCGAGACCCAGTACTTC. Full variable domain (remainder filled in from reference TRBV5-1 and TRBJ2-5): KAGVTQTPRYLIKTRGQQVTLSCSPISGHRSVSWYQQTPGQGLQFLFEYFSETQRNKGNFPGRFSGRQFSNSRSEMNVSTLELGDSALYLCASSLTTAGETQYFGPGTRLLVL.